This T cell receptor (beta chain) comes out of a study of T-cell reconstitution after alpha-beta-depleted transplantation in children. A TCRbeta library incorporating unique molecular identifiers was prepared. TCRdb re-derived calls from the PCR reads in MiXCR, one entry per CDR3 protein. The data contain hundreds of thousands of distinct CDR3 sequences, around 17% of them seen just once; the ten biggest clones take up 3% to 4%. The sequenced sample was PBMCs from the stem cell graft donor, obtained from the stem cell graft. The clonotype comes from a human donor who donated a stem cell graft to a child with acute lymphoblastic leukemia.

This CDR3 is CASSPDLIYEQYF. In nucleotides, the CDR3 is TGTGCCAGCAGTCCGGACTTAATCTACGAGCAGTACTTC. The chain has TRBV12-3 or TRBV12-4 and TRBJ2-7, with a possible D match to TRBD2 (5 bases). The ends were cut back, 5 bases at V and 3 bases at J, with 11 bases in the middle. This CDR3 is 13 amino acids long.